Shown below are 16 T cell receptor beta chains from a single sample sequenced in a study of blood T cell repertoires in COVID-19. Measured with immunoSEQ multiplex PCR; TCRdb has only the in-frame clones, and not every one. The profile covers some 99,000 clones, with 70% to 90% appearing a single time and around 1.2% taken by the ten largest. The sequenced sample was peripheral blood. The receptor set was obtained from a human donor in a cohort sampled during active COVID-19.

The chain joins TRBV28 to TRBJ2-7; 9 positions agree with TRBD1. Germline V CDR1 and CDR2: MDHEN, SYDVKM. J gave up 4 bases and V 7 bases, and 11 bases lay outside the gene matches. The CDR3 sequence is 15 residues long. The chain's CDR3 is CASNGVGQGVYEQYF. CDR3 bases: TGTGCCAGCAATGGAGTGGGACAGGGAGTGTACGAGCAGTACTTC.

The rearrangement links TRBV7-8 to TRBJ2-3; D is undetermined. The CDR3 extends over 12 amino acids. V shed 1 base and J shed 5 bases, with 4 bases lying between them. Looked up from germline, CDR1 is SGHVS and CDR2 is FQNEAQ. CDR3 region: CASSLERDTQYF. The CDR3 nucleotides are TGTGCCAGCAGCTTAGAGAGAGATACGCAGTATTTT.

The V gene is TRBV7-3, the J gene TRBJ2-6, with 12 bases lining up with TRBD1. The germline V gene encodes CDR1 SGHTA and CDR2 FQGTGA. Unmatched junction bases numbered 8, after V lost 2 bases and J lost 3 bases. The CDR3 spans 19 residues. The CDR3 sequence is CASSLAPGQGAGGANVLTF. In nucleotides, the CDR3 is TGTGCCAGCAGCTTAGCCCCGGGACAGGGGGCAGGTGGGGCCAACGTCCTGACTTTC.

The genes are TRBV7-9 and TRBJ1-4; TRBD1 might be the D (6 bases). The germline V and J ends were trimmed by 2 bases and 4 bases, with 11 bases remaining between them. The CDR3 is 15 amino acids. The germline CDR1 and CDR2 sequences are SEHNR and FQNEAQ (reference sequence). Here the CDR3 DNA reads TGTGCCAGCAGCTTAATGGACAGTCTTAATGAAAAACTGTTTTTT. Protein product: CASSLMDSLNEKLFF.

The gene calls are TRBV14 and TRBJ1-1; a weak D match, TRBD1 (5 bases). Trimming left V 7 bases short and J 0 bases short, with 9 bases between. This CDR3 has 13 residues. Germline V gene sequence: CDR1 SGHDN, CDR2 FVKESK. CDR3 residues: CASTRGLNTEAFF. CDR3 DNA: TGTGCCAGCACCCGGGGGTTGAACACTGAAGCTTTCTTT.

J is TRBJ2-2 and V is TRBV14, with D uncertain. This CDR3 comprises 16 residues. Germline V gives CDR1 SGHDN, CDR2 FVKESK. V lost 0 bases, J lost 1 base, and 9 bases lay in between. This chain's CDR3 is CASSQDPPRNTGELFF. The CDR3 region has the DNA TGTGCCAGCAGCCAAGATCCCCCCCGGAACACCGGGGAGCTGTTTTTT.

The chain joins TRBV27 to TRBJ2-5; 9 positions match TRBD1. CDR1 is MNHEY, CDR2 SMNVEV, per germline (reference sequence). V gave up 6 bases and J gave up 5 bases; unmatched junction bases: 4. The CDR3 has 13 amino acids. The CDR3 spells CASRRTGEETQYF. DNA for the CDR3: TGTGCCAGCAGGAGGACAGGGGAGGAGACCCAGTACTTC.

The V call is TRBV5-4, the J call TRBJ1-5; 10 bases agree with TRBD1. The V gene end was trimmed by 3 bases and the J gene end by 5 bases; junction bases not matched to a gene: 8. The CDR3 runs 16 residues. CDR1 is SGHNT and CDR2 is YYREEE in the germline V gene (reference sequence). This CDR3 is CASSWSDGTGDQPQHF. The CDR3 DNA sequence: TGTGCCAGCAGCTGGAGCGACGGGACAGGGGATCAGCCCCAGCATTTT.

J is TRBJ2-7 and V is TRBV7-9; a weak D match, TRBD1 (6 bases). CDR1 and CDR2 from the germline V gene are SEHNR and FQNEAQ (reference sequence). This CDR3 is 14 amino acids long. Trimming stripped 5 bases from V and 2 bases from J, with 13 bases between. The CDR3, as DNA: TGTGCCAGCAGCCCCCCGGGACAACCCTACGAGCAGTACTTC. This codes for CASSPPGQPYEQYF.

The chain carries TRBV18 and TRBJ2-7, with 9 bases identical to TRBD1. The trim removed 3 bases at V and 3 bases at J, leaving 6 bases unmatched. CDR3 length equals 15 residues. CDR1 KGHSH and CDR2 LQKENI come from the germline V gene. The CDR3 loop is CASSPSDRGGYEQYF. The CDR3 region has the DNA TGTGCCAGCTCACCCTCGGACAGGGGAGGCTACGAGCAGTACTTC.

The chain couples TRBV7-9 to TRBJ2-5, with 8 bases lining up with TRBD1. CDR3 length: 14 amino acids. V was clipped by 5 bases and J by 4 bases; unmatched bases: 6. Germline CDR1 is SEHNR and CDR2 is FQNEAQ (reference sequence). The CDR3 loop reads CASSPGTGGETQYF. CDR3 sequence (DNA): TGTGCCAGCAGCCCGGGGACAGGCGGAGAGACCCAGTACTTC.

This clone has only one observation. The rearrangement joins TRBV5-1 to TRBJ2-7; TRBD2 agrees at 10 bases. CDR1 and CDR2 (germline): SGHRS, YFSETQ. This CDR3 is built from 15 residues. With V trimmed by 2 bases and J by 5 bases, 7 bases remained unmatched. CDR3 amino acids: CASSFLRTSGHEQYF. The CDR3 nucleotides read TGCGCCAGCAGCTTTCTAAGGACTAGCGGACACGAGCAGTACTTC.

J is TRBJ1-1 and V is TRBV9, with a weak D call TRBD1 (6 bases). Trimming shortened V by 0 bases and J by 4 bases, and 10 bases separated the two germline ends. The CDR3 has 14 residues. The germline gives CDR1 SGDLS, CDR2 YYNGEE. CDR3 sequence: CASSVETGSTEAFF. DNA for the CDR3: TGTGCCAGCAGCGTAGAAACAGGGAGCACTGAAGCTTTCTTT.

CDR3 protein: CASSYRDRAYEQYF. The CDR3 DNA is TGTGCCAGCAGTTACCGGGACAGGGCCTACGAGCAGTACTTC. The chain employs TRBV6-5 and TRBJ2-7; 9 nucleotides line up with TRBD1. V shed 2 bases, J shed 2 bases, and the junction held 1 base outside the gene matches. CDR3 length: 14 amino acids. Looked up from germline, CDR1 is MNHEY and CDR2 is SVGAGI.

The chain uses TRBV5-1 and TRBJ2-7, with TRBD2 matching 12 bases. The CDR3 spans 18 residues. V shed 0 bases and J 3 bases; nucleotides not matched to a gene: 10. Germline V lookup: CDR1 SGHRS, CDR2 YFSETQ. CDR3 sequence reads: CASSLASSGGASRYEQYF. DNA for the CDR3: TGCGCCAGCAGCTTGGCGTCTAGCGGGGGGGCCTCGCGCTACGAGCAGTACTTC.

The CDR3 protein is CASSYNSGSRETQYF. Written as DNA, the CDR3 is TGCGCCAGCAGTTATAATAGCGGGAGTCGCGAGACCCAGTACTTC. The chain links TRBV5-1 to TRBJ2-5; 9 bases fit TRBD2. The V gene end was trimmed by 5 bases and the J gene end by 5 bases; junction bases not matched to a gene: 10. Germline assignment: CDR1 SGHRS and CDR2 YFSETQ. The CDR3 sequence is 15 residues long.